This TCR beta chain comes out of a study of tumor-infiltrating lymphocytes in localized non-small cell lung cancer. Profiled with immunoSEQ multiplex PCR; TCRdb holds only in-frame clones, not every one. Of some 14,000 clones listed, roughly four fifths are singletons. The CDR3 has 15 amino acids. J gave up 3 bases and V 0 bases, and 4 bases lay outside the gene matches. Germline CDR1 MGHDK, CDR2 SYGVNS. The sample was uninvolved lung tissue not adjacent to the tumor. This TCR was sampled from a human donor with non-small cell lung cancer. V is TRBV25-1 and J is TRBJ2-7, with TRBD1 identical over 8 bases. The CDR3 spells CASSEYQGAIYEQYF. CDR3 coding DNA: TGTGCCAGCAGTGAATACCAGGGGGCGATCTACGAGCAGTACTTC.